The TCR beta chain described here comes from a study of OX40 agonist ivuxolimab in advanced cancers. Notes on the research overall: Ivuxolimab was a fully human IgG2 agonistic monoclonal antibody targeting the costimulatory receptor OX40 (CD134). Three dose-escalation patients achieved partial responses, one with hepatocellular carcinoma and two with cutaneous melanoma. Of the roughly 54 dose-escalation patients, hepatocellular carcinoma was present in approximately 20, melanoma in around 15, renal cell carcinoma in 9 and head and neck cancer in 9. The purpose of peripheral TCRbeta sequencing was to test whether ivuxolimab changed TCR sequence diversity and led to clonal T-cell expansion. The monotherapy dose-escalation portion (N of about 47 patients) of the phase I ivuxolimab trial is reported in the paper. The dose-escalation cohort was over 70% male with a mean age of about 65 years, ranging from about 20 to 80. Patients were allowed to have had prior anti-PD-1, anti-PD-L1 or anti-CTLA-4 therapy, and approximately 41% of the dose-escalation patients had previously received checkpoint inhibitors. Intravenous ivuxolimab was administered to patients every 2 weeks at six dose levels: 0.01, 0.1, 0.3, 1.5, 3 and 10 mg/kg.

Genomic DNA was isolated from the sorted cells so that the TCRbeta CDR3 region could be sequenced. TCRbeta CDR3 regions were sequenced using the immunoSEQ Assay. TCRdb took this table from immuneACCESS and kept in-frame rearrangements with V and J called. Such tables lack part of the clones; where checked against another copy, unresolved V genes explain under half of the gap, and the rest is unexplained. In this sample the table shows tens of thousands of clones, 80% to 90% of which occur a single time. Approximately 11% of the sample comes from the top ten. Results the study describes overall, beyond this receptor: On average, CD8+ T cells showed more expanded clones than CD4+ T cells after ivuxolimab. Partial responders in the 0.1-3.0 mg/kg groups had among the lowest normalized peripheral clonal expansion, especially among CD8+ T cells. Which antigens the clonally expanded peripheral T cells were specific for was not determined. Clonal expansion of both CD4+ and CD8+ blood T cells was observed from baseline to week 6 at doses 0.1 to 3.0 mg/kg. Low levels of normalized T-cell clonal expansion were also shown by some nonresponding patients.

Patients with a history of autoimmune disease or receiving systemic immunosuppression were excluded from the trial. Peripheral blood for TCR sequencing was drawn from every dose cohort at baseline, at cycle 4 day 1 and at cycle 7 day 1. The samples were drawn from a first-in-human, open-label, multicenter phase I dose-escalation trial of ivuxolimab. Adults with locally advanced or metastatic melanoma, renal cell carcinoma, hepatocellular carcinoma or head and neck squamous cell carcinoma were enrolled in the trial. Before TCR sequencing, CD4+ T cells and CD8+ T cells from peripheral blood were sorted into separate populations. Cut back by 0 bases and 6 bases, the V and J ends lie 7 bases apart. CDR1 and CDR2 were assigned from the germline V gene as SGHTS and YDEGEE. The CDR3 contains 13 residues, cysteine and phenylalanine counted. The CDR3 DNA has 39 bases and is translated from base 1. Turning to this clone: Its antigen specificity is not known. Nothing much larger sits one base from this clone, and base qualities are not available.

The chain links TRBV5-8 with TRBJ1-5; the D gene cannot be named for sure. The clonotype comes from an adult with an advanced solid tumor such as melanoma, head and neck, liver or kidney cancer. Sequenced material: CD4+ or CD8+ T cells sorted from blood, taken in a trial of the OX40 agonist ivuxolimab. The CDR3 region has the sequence CASSLDEFQPQHF. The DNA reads TGTGCCAGCAGCTTGGATGAATTTCAGCCCCAGCATTTT.